What follows are 30 T cell receptor beta chains derived from one specimen sequenced in a study of shared clonotypes between healthy human individuals. Sequencing used immunoSEQ multiplex PCR; TCRdb keeps in-frame clones, though not all of them. The sample has roughly 1,000,000 clones, around 78% seen once. The sequenced sample was memory CD4+ T cells from PBMCs. The subset is: CD45RA-negative fraction. The source of these receptors is a man younger than 35 in good health. Some clones in this sample may be carry-over from other donors' samples.

The chain has TRBV5-4 and TRBJ1-2; 10 bases map to TRBD1. V was clipped by 3 bases and J by 7 bases; unmatched bases: 12. The CDR3 sequence is 16 residues long. In germline, CDR1 is SGHNT, CDR2 YYREEE (reference sequence). The CDR3 sequence: CASSSPIGQGVGGYTF. DNA for the CDR3: TGTGCCAGCAGCTCCCCCATCGGACAGGGGGTAGGTGGCTACACCTTC.

With respect to this clone: The same CDR3 can be traced to other DNA sequences in this sample. V is TRBV6-5 and J is TRBJ1-1, with unresolved D. This CDR3 spans 13 amino acids. V was pared by 2 bases and J by 0 bases, with 4 bases between. The V gene's germline CDR1 is MNHEY and CDR2 SVGAGI. The CDR3 spells CASSYQVNTEAFF. The CDR3 coding sequence is TGTGCCAGCAGTTACCAAGTGAACACTGAAGCTTTCTTT.

This clone was detected only once. The chain links TRBV25-1 to TRBJ1-1; D call uncertain. Germline assignment: CDR1 MGHDK and CDR2 SYGVNS. V was shortened by 8 bases and J by 8 bases, with 18 bases between the two germline ends. This CDR3 is 13 amino acids long. The CDR3 DNA reads TGTGCCAGCGGCTTTCCGAGCCCTGGGGAAGCTTTCTTT. It specifies CASGFPSPGEAFF.

With regard to this clone: It may be a read error: a sequence one base away is much more abundant. J is TRBJ1-1 and V is TRBV5-4; 9 bases map to TRBD1. This CDR3 comprises 14 residues. Germline CDR1 and CDR2: SGHNT and YYREEE (reference sequence). With 3 bases clipped from V and 1 base from J, the junction kept 1 base outside the gene matches. The CDR3 sequence: CASSSDRGNTEAFF. CDR3 in DNA: TGTGCCAGCAGCTCGGACAGGGGGAACACTGAAGCTTTCTTT.

This clone was seen many times. Other DNA sequences in this specimen translate into the identical CDR3. V gene TRBV27 combines with J gene TRBJ1-2; 7 bases are shared with TRBD1. The V gene's germline CDR1 is MNHEY and CDR2 SMNVEV (reference sequence). Unmatched junction bases numbered 11, after V lost 1 base and J lost 3 bases. The CDR3 runs 17 residues. The CDR3 reads CASSLYSGDRVHYGYTF. CDR3 DNA sequence: TGTGCCAGCAGTTTATATAGTGGAGACAGGGTTCACTATGGCTACACCTTC.

This clone turned up a few times. This rearrangement joins TRBV6-5 to TRBJ1-2; D gene unclear. Germline CDR1 MNHEY, CDR2 SVGAGI. V lost 7 bases, J lost 0 bases, and 12 bases lay in between. The CDR3 consists of 14 residues. The CDR3 DNA sequence: TGTGCCAGCACCAATAGGGAACCTAACTATGGCTACACCTTC. Its translation: CASTNREPNYGYTF.

The chain carries TRBV28 and TRBJ1-5, with D perhaps matching TRBD1 (6 bases). The CDR3 extends over 13 amino acids. Germline-derived CDR1 and CDR2 are MDHEN and SYDVKM. The V and J ends lost 6 bases and 4 bases respectively, with 10 bases between them. The CDR3 is CASRVQGNQPQHF. For the CDR3, the DNA is TGTGCCAGCAGGGTCCAGGGGAATCAGCCCCAGCATTTT.

This clone has a single count. The CDR3 DNA reads as TGTGCCAGCAGCCTGATGGAGACAGGGGGCAATGGCTACACCTTC. It is translated as CASSLMETGGNGYTF. This rearrangement joins TRBV5-4 to TRBJ1-2; 10 bases are shared with TRBD1. The V and J ends lost 4 bases and 6 bases, in that order; junction bases with no gene match: 9. CDR1 SGHNT and CDR2 YYREEE come from the germline V gene (reference sequence). The CDR3 loop spans 15 amino acids.

V is TRBV2 and J is TRBJ1-1; tentative D call: TRBD1 (5 bases). CDR1 and CDR2 (germline): SNHLY, FYNNEI. The CDR3 spans 15 residues. The ends were cut back, 4 bases at V and 1 base at J, with 13 bases in the middle. The CDR3 region is CASSGPGRRNTEAFF. The CDR3 DNA reads as TGTGCCAGCAGTGGACCGGGACGGCGGAACACTGAAGCTTTCTTT.

CDR3 residues: CASSQVFARAEAFF. The CDR3, as DNA: TGCGCCAGCAGCCAAGTTTTCGCCCGCGCTGAAGCTTTCTTT. V usage is TRBV4-1 and J usage is TRBJ1-1; no firm D call. Germline V gives CDR1 MGHRA, CDR2 YSYEKL. The CDR3 extends over 14 amino acids. Trimming took off 1 base at V and 6 bases at J, with 12 bases between the two ends.

The chain has TRBV7-2 and TRBJ2-3; tentatively, D is TRBD1 (6 bases). V gave up 5 bases and J gave up 0 bases, with 12 bases separating them. Germline V gene lookup returns CDR1 SGHTA and CDR2 FQGNSA. The CDR3 consists of 15 residues. CDR3 in DNA: TGTGCCAGCAGCCGAACAGGGATTAGCACAGATACGCAGTATTTT. It codes for CASSRTGISTDTQYF. The variable domain in full, with the rest retrieved from reference TRBV7-2 and TRBJ2-3, is GAGVSQSPSNKVTEKGKDVELRCDPISGHTALYWYRQSLGQGLEFLIYFQGNSAPDKSGLPSDRFSAERTGGSVSTLTIQRTQQEDSAVYLCASSRTGISTDTQYFGPGTRLTVL.

The chain couples TRBV7-8 to TRBJ2-7; D is possibly TRBD1 (5 bases). This CDR3 region has 14 residues. V was cut by 5 bases and J by 4 bases, with 15 bases left in between. CDR1 SGHVS and CDR2 FQNEAQ come from the germline V gene. The CDR3 nucleotides are TGTGCCAGCAGCCAGGACGGTGGGGCTTACGAGCAGTACTTC. This codes for CASSQDGGAYEQYF. Filled out from reference TRBV7-8 and TRBJ2-7, the complete variable domain reads GAGVSQSPRYKVAKRGQDVALRCDPISGHVSLFWYQQALGQGPEFLTYFQNEAQLDKSGLPSDRFFAERPEGSVSTLKIQRTQQEDSAVYLCASSQDGGAYEQYFGPGTRLTVT.

The chain uses TRBV7-3 and TRBJ2-1; TRBD1 agrees at 9 bases. This CDR3 spans 13 amino acids. The J segment lost 8 bases and the V segment lost 6 bases, leaving 5 bases of the junction unmatched. Looked up from germline, CDR1 is SGHTA and CDR2 is FQGTGA. In nucleotides, the CDR3 is TGTGCCAGCAGTGAGGGACAGGGCTATGAGCAGTTCTTC. Translating gives CASSEGQGYEQFF.

This clone was seen a few times. In the same sample, other DNA sequences code for this CDR3. V usage is TRBV4-1 and J usage is TRBJ2-5; D remains ambiguous. Trimming cost V 4 bases and J 8 bases, with 14 bases left between them. The CDR3 is made up of 13 amino acids. CDR1 and CDR2 from the germline V gene are MGHRA and YSYEKL. The CDR3 spells CASSRGPQETQYF. CDR3 coding DNA: TGCGCCAGCAGCCGTGGCCCCCAGGAAACCCAGTACTTC.

V gene TRBV15 combines with J gene TRBJ1-4, with a possible D match to TRBD1 (6 bases). This CDR3 spans 16 amino acids. Deletions cut 1 base from V and 8 bases from J, with 17 bases between. Germline CDR1 is LNHNV and CDR2 is YYDKDF (reference sequence). The CDR3 sequence: CATSRGSGDRREKLFF. DNA for the CDR3: TGTGCCACCAGCAGAGGGTCCGGCGACAGGAGAGAAAAACTGTTTTTT. Full variable domain (rest looked up from reference TRBV15 and TRBJ1-4): DAMVIQNPRYQVTQFGKPVTLSCSQTLNHNVMYWYQQKSSQAPKLLFHYYDKDFNNEADTPDNFQSRRPNTSFCFLDIRSPGLGDTAMYLCATSRGSGDRREKLFFGSGTQLSVL.

The J gene is TRBJ1-2, the V gene TRBV5-5; D gene ambiguous. CDR3 length: 14 amino acids. Germline-derived CDR1 and CDR2 are SGHKS and YYEKEE (reference sequence). Trimming took 1 base from V and 7 from J, leaving 14 bases between them. The CDR3 loop reads CASSLWAPGGGYTF. CDR3 coding DNA: TGTGCCAGCAGCTTGTGGGCCCCCGGAGGTGGCTACACCTTC.

The CDR3 nucleotides read TGTGCCAGCAGACGCGGGGGAGCAGATACGCAGTATTTT. Protein: CASRRGGADTQYF. The chain uses TRBV7-3 and TRBJ2-3, with 7 bases that match TRBD2. Looked up from germline, CDR1 is SGHTA and CDR2 is FQGTGA. The J segment lost 4 bases and the V segment lost 6 bases, leaving 4 bases of the junction unmatched. The CDR3 covers 13 residues.

The gene calls are TRBV30 and TRBJ1-5, with 9 bases that match TRBD1. Germline CDR1 GTSNPN, CDR2 SVGIG (reference sequence). The CDR3 contains 14 residues. V lost 2 bases and J lost 6; bases outside the gene matches: 5. CDR3 loop: CAWSRGQGSQPQHF. CDR3 nucleotides: TGTGCCTGGAGTCGAGGACAGGGGAGTCAGCCCCAGCATTTT.

The chain is built from TRBV5-5 and TRBJ2-6; D gene ambiguous. Germline V gene sequence: CDR1 SGHKS, CDR2 YYEKEE (reference sequence). Trimming took 4 bases from V and 2 from J, leaving 10 bases between them. This CDR3 comprises 15 residues. The DNA for the CDR3 is TGTGCCAGCAGCCCCTACGGTACTGGGGCCAACGTCCTGACTTTC. It specifies CASSPYGTGANVLTF.

This sequence joins TRBV21-1 and TRBJ1-1. TRBV21-1 is designated a pseudogene. The CDR3 is 16 residues long. CDR3 region: CASSKGGRRLQDEAFF. CDR3 DNA sequence: TGTGCCAGCAGCAAAGGCGGTAGGCGGCTCCAAGATGAAGCTTTCTTT.

This clone was seen just once. The chain has TRBV4-2 and TRBJ1-2; D is possibly TRBD1 (6 bases). CDR3 length: 15 residues. In germline, CDR1 is LGHNA, CDR2 YNFKEQ. The V end was cut by 0 bases, the J end by 5 bases, with 13 bases between. CDR3 residues: CASSQEPGVDYGYTF. Here the CDR3 DNA reads TGTGCCAGCAGCCAAGAACCAGGGGTGGATTATGGCTACACCTTC.

The table lists this clone with a count of one. The genes are TRBV7-2 and TRBJ1-2, with 8 bases lining up with TRBD1. The length of the CDR3 is 16 residues. CDR1 and CDR2 (germline): SGHTA, FQGNSA. Trimming cost V 5 bases and J 8 bases; bases outside gene matches: 16. The CDR3 DNA reads as TGTGCCAGCAGCCCCGGCCCGGACAGGGCGGGCCGCGGCTACACCTTC. This sequence encodes CASSPGPDRAGRGYTF.

V gene TRBV2 combines with J gene TRBJ2-1; D might be TRBD2 (5 bases). The CDR3 loop spans 15 amino acids. Germline values: CDR1 SNHLY, CDR2 FYNNEI. Trimming shortened V by 6 bases and J by 0 bases, and 12 bases separated the two germline ends. The CDR3 sequence is CASSETRNSYNEQFF. The CDR3 region has the DNA TGTGCCAGCAGCGAAACTAGGAACTCCTACAATGAGCAGTTCTTC.

V usage is TRBV5-8 and J usage is TRBJ2-1; tentatively, D is TRBD1 (6 bases). The germline V and J ends were trimmed by 7 bases and 4 bases, with 15 bases remaining between them. Germline CDR1 and CDR2: SGHTS and YDEGEE. This CDR3 contains 14 residues. This chain's CDR3 is CASQDSNSYNEQFF. The DNA of the CDR3 is TGTGCCAGCCAGGACAGCAACTCTTACAATGAGCAGTTCTTC.

The chain links TRBV6-6 to TRBJ2-3; D gene ambiguous. Between the trimmed V and J ends, which lost 0 bases and 4 bases, there was a span of 14 bases. The CDR3 has 16 amino acids. In germline, CDR1 is MNHNY, CDR2 SVGAGI (reference sequence). The CDR3 DNA reads TGTGCCAGCAGTTACTCGGGTTCAGCGTGGTCAGATACGCAGTATTTT. Its protein product is CASSYSGSAWSDTQYF.

The V call is TRBV5-1, the J call TRBJ2-1, with D perhaps given as TRBD1 or TRBD2 (6 bases each). Trimming pared 0 bases from V and 3 bases from J, leaving 10 bases between. CDR1 and CDR2 (germline): SGHRS, YFSETQ. The CDR3 loop spans 15 amino acids. The CDR3 is CASSLGGGGYNEQFF. For the CDR3, the DNA is TGCGCCAGCAGCTTGGGCGGAGGGGGCTACAATGAGCAGTTCTTC.

The rearrangement links TRBV11-3 to TRBJ2-7; 9 positions agree with TRBD2. Germline assignment: CDR1 SGHNT and CDR2 YENEEA. This CDR3 contains 16 residues. The trim removed 6 bases at V and 0 bases at J, leaving 9 bases unmatched. In nucleotides, the CDR3 is TGTGCCAGCAGTCCCGTAAGCGGGAGGAGCTCCTACGAGCAGTACTTC. Encoded protein: CASSPVSGRSSYEQYF.

The rearrangement links TRBV7-3 to TRBJ1-1, with a possible D match to TRBD1 (6 bases). V was pared by 2 bases and J by 10 bases, with 14 bases between. The CDR3 consists of 13 residues. The V gene's germline CDR1 is SGHTA and CDR2 FQGTGA. CDR3 sequence reads: CASSLGRDTPAFF. As DNA, the CDR3 is TGTGCCAGCAGCTTAGGCAGGGACACCCCAGCTTTCTTT.

This rearrangement joins TRBV7-3 to TRBJ1-2; D may be TRBD1 (6 bases). The germline gives CDR1 SGHTA, CDR2 FQGTGA. V shed 5 bases and J shed 6 bases, with 13 bases lying between them. This CDR3 has 13 residues. The CDR3: CASSVSGADGYTF. In DNA, the CDR3 is TGTGCCAGCAGCGTTTCGGGGGCCGATGGCTACACCTTC. Looking up the rest from reference TRBV7-3 and TRBJ1-2 gives the full variable domain: GAGVSQTPSNKVTEKGKYVELRCDPISGHTALYWYRQSLGQGPEFLIYFQGTGAADDSGLPNDRFFAVRPEGSVSTLKIQRTERGDSAVYLCASSVSGADGYTFGSGTRLTVV.

This clone has just a few counts. CDR3 sequence reads: CASSRDTGNQPQHF. The CDR3 DNA is TGTGCCAGCAGTAGAGACACAGGGAATCAGCCCCAGCATTTT. The J gene is TRBJ1-5, the V gene TRBV2, with a weak D call TRBD1 (6 bases). In germline, CDR1 is SNHLY, CDR2 FYNNEI. Trimming shortened V by 5 bases and J by 4 bases, and 12 bases separated the two germline ends. The CDR3 runs 14 residues. Complete variable domain (other parts from reference TRBV2 and TRBJ1-5): EPEVTQTPSHQVTQMGQEVILRCVPISNHLYFYWYRQILGQKVEFLVSFYNNEISEKSEIFDDQFSVERPDGSNFTLKIRSTKLEDSAMYFCASSRDTGNQPQHFGDGTRLSIL.